The 16 T cell receptor beta chains given below trace back to one sample, sequenced in a study of beta chain features in type 1 diabetes. Overall study findings and caveats: Moderate but significant shortening of TCRB CDR3s was recorded in all four CD4+ subsets from Type 1 diabetes patients.

Their target antigens are unknown. Investigators reverse transcribed all isolated RNA, so they sequenced expressed TCRB transcripts. Profiled with immunoSEQ multiplex PCR; TCRdb holds only in-frame clones, not every one. The table records about 370,000 clones, around 10% of them present only once. The specimen sequenced was central memory CD4+ T cells from blood. The receptors stem from a man between 25 and 39 years old with type 1 diabetes.

The J gene is TRBJ2-6, the V gene TRBV4-1; 12 nucleotides align to TRBD2. The CDR3 totals 19 residues. The germline V gene has CDR1 MGHRA and CDR2 YSYEKL. Germline trimming cut 4 bases from V and 4 bases from J; bases unmatched to any gene: 11. The CDR3 nucleotides are TGCGCCAGCAGCCTTCACCTAGCGGGAGGGCCTGACGGGGCCAACGTCCTGACTTTC. The encoded protein is CASSLHLAGGPDGANVLTF.

The genes are TRBV19 and TRBJ1-1; TRBD1 is a possible D gene (5 bases). With 3 bases removed from V and 10 bases from J, the gap between germline ends came to 12 bases. CDR3 length: 12 residues. The V gene's germline CDR1 is LNHDA and CDR2 SQIVND (reference sequence). CDR3 sequence (DNA): TGTGCCAGTAGTATGGTTGCGACAGCAGCTTTCTTT. Translated, it gives CASSMVATAAFF.

Sample share makes this clone medium-sized (0.01 to 0.1%). The chain has TRBV2 and TRBJ1-1, with D maybe TRBD1 (6 bases). From germline, CDR1 is SNHLY and CDR2 FYNNEI. V lost 6 bases, J lost 4 bases, and 12 bases lay in between. The CDR3 spans 13 residues. In DNA, the CDR3 is TGTGCCAGCAGGAAGGGGGAAAGCACTGAAGCTTTCTTT. This gives the protein CASRKGESTEAFF.

The chain joins TRBV6-1 to TRBJ1-4; 8 bases match TRBD1. The V gene's germline CDR1 is MNHNS and CDR2 SASEGT. The CDR3 runs 16 residues. The trim removed 2 bases at V and 8 bases at J, leaving 10 bases unmatched. For the CDR3, the DNA is TGTGCCAGCAGTGAACATTATGGACAGGGAGACGAAAAACTGTTTTTT. As protein: CASSEHYGQGDEKLFF.

This clone showed up just a few times. This CDR3 is CASSRPGQLSEQYF. The DNA for the CDR3 is TGTGCCAGCAGTAGACCGGGACAGCTTTCCGAGCAGTACTTC. The chain uses TRBV2 and TRBJ2-7; 7 bases line up with TRBD1. In germline, CDR1 is SNHLY, CDR2 FYNNEI. This CDR3 is built from 14 residues. The junction had 10 bases not matched to a gene; V was cut back by 5 bases and J by 6 bases.

The rearrangement joins TRBV29-1 to TRBJ1-1; TRBD1 matches 7 bases. V shed 6 bases and J 3 bases; nucleotides not matched to a gene: 7. There are 13 residues in the CDR3. The germline gives CDR1 SQVTM, CDR2 ANQGSEA. The CDR3 is CSVKQGFDTEAFF. CDR3 in DNA: TGCAGCGTCAAACAGGGGTTCGACACTGAAGCTTTCTTT. The entire variable domain, with the rest obtained from reference TRBV29-1 and TRBJ1-1, is as follows: SAVISQKPSRDICQRGTSLTIQCQVDSQVTMMFWYRQQPGQSLTLIATANQGSEATYESGFVIDKFPISRPNLTFSTLTVSNMSPEDSSIYLCSVKQGFDTEAFFGQGTRLTVV.

This clone was detected only a few times. V usage is TRBV28 and J usage is TRBJ2-3; D is uncertain. V was clipped by 3 bases and J by 6 bases, with 7 bases between them. This CDR3 contains 12 residues. Germline V gives CDR1 MDHEN, CDR2 SYDVKM. The CDR3 is CASSFIADTQYF. The CDR3 nucleotides read TGTGCCAGCAGTTTTATTGCGGATACGCAGTATTTT.

This chain connects TRBV2 to TRBJ1-5, with D perhaps TRBD1 (5 bases). V dropped 4 bases and J dropped 6 bases, with 13 bases sitting between them. Germline CDR1 is SNHLY and CDR2 is FYNNEI. This CDR3 has 14 amino acids. The CDR3 DNA is TGTGCCAGCAGTGGGGACCAACTTGGTCAGCCCCAGCATTTT. This translates into CASSGDQLGQPQHF.

The chain has TRBV10-3 and TRBJ1-2, with D unclear. Trimming cost V 0 bases and J 4 bases, with 9 bases left between them. Germline V gene lookup returns CDR1 ENHRY and CDR2 SYGVKD. The CDR3 totals 14 residues. The CDR3 reads CAISESLSGYGYTF. The CDR3 nucleotides read TGTGCCATCAGTGAGTCATTATCGGGCTATGGCTACACCTTC.

This clone was seen a handful of times. The rearrangement links TRBV18 to TRBJ2-7; TRBD1 matches at 9 bases. Trimming at V came to 4 bases and at J to 0 bases, leaving 10 bases not matched to a gene. This CDR3 is 17 amino acids long. CDR1 is KGHSH, CDR2 LQKENI, per germline. CDR3 residues: CASSLNPSGQGSYEQYF. The DNA for the CDR3 is TGTGCCAGCTCACTGAACCCCTCGGGACAGGGCTCCTACGAGCAGTACTTC.

The V call is TRBV9, the J call TRBJ2-1; D ambiguous. The V gene lost 2 bases and the J gene lost 5 bases, with 5 bases spanning the gap. This CDR3 spans 12 amino acids. Germline CDR1 reads SGDLS; CDR2 reads YYNGEE. The CDR3 DNA is TGTGCCAGCAGCGTCCCAAACAATGAGCAGTTCTTC. Residues: CASSVPNNEQFF.

The chain combines TRBV7-2 with TRBJ2-4, with D perhaps matching TRBD1 (6 bases). Trimming pared 7 bases from V and 1 base from J, leaving 14 bases between. The CDR3 consists of 15 residues. The V gene's germline CDR1 is SGHTA and CDR2 FQGNSA. CDR3 loop: CASKPRGSAKNIQYF. CDR3 sequence (DNA): TGTGCCAGCAAGCCTAGGGGGTCCGCCAAAAACATTCAGTACTTC.

This clone was recorded at least ten times. The chain employs TRBV7-9 and TRBJ1-4; D not certain. Germline CDR1 reads SEHNR; CDR2 reads FQNEAQ (reference sequence). The CDR3 is 15 residues long. V dropped 5 bases and J dropped 12 bases, with 22 bases sitting between them. Here the CDR3 reads CASSRDWVLGGELFF. CDR3 DNA: TGTGCCAGCAGCCGGGATTGGGTGCTGGGCGGAGAACTGTTTTTT.

This chain uses TRBV28 with TRBJ1-1, with 9 bases lining up with TRBD1. CDR1 MDHEN and CDR2 SYDVKM come from the germline V gene. The CDR3 covers 11 residues. Germline trimming cut 5 bases from V and 9 bases from J; bases unmatched to any gene: 1. The CDR3 DNA reads TGTGCCAGCAGTGGACAGGGGAAAGCTTTCTTT. This gives the protein CASSGQGKAFF.

A word on this clone: This may be a read error, as it is one base from a much larger clone. The V gene is TRBV7-7, the J gene TRBJ2-3, with TRBD1 matching 10 bases. Germline CDR1 SSHAT, CDR2 FNYEAQ (reference sequence). This CDR3 is built from 13 residues. With 5 bases clipped from V and 5 bases from J, the junction kept 1 base outside the gene matches. The CDR3 here is CASSRDRGDTQYF. The CDR3 DNA sequence: TGTGCCAGCAGCCGGGACAGGGGAGATACGCAGTATTTT.

This chain uses TRBV6-5 with TRBJ2-1; D is ambiguous. Germline-derived CDR1 and CDR2 are MNHEY and SVGAGI. The length of the CDR3 is 13 residues. V lost 8 bases and J 4 bases, leaving 12 bases between the germline ends. The CDR3, as DNA: TGTGCCAGCCGTGAGATGGGTTACAATGAGCAGTTCTTC. Its translation is CASREMGYNEQFF.